This T cell receptor (beta chain) was observed in a study of blood T cell repertoires in COVID-19. Study-level information: Samples of COVID-19 (acute and convalescent) were obtained from the United States, Italy and Spain. Sources were T cells, B-cell-depleted T cells, or PBMCs; the material itself was cDNA or gDNA.

Sequenced by immunoSEQ multiplex PCR; TCRdb stores in-frame clones only, minus some. The table shows roughly 250,000 clones, with 85% to 90% occurring only once. CDR1 and CDR2 from the germline V gene are SGHDN and FVKESK. This CDR3 region has 16 residues. Trimming removed 1 base from V and 1 base from J, with 12 bases in between. Input material: peripheral blood. V gene TRBV14 combines with J gene TRBJ2-3; maybe TRBD2 (6 bases). The sequence came from a woman in her thirties with COVID-19, enrolled during active disease. The CDR3 coding sequence is TGTGCCAGCAGCCAAGCCTTAACGGGGGGCACAGATACGCAGTATTTT. Translating it yields CASSQALTGGTDTQYF.